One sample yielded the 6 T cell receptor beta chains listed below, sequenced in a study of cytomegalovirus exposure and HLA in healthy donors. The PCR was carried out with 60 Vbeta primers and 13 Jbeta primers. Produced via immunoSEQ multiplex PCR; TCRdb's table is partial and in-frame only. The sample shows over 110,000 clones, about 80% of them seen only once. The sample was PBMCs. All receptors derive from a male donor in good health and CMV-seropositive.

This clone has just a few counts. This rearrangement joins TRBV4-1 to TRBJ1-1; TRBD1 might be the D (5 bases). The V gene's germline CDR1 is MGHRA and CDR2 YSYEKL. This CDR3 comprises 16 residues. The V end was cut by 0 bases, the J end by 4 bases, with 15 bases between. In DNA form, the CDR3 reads TGCGCCAGCAGCCAAGATATTCGGGGGAGGGGCACTGAAGCTTTCTTT. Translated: CASSQDIRGRGTEAFF.

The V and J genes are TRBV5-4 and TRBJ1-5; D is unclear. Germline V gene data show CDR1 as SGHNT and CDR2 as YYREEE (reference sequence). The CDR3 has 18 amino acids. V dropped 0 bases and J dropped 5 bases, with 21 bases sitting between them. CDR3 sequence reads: CASSLDSPGFATHQPQHF. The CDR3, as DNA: TGTGCCAGCAGCTTGGATTCGCCGGGGTTCGCAACGCATCAGCCCCAGCATTTT.

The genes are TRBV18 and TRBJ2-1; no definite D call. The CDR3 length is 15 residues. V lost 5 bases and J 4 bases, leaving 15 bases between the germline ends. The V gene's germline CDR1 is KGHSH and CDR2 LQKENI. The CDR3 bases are TGTGCCAGCTCATCCGTCGACTGGCCTTACAATGAGCAGTTCTTC. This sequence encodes CASSSVDWPYNEQFF.

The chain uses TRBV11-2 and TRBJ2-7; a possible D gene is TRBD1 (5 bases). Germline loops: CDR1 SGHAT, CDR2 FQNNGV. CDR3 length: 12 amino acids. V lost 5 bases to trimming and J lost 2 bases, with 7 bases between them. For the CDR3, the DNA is TGTGCCAGCAGCGGGGCCACCTACGAGCAGTACTTC. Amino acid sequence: CASSGATYEQYF.

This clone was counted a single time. CDR3 amino acids: CASSQEALRGLSGELFF. The CDR3 region has the DNA TGCGCCAGCAGCCAAGAAGCTTTGAGGGGGCTCTCCGGGGAGCTGTTTTTT. This sequence joins TRBV4-3 and TRBJ2-2, with 7 bases fitting TRBD1. The length of the CDR3 is 17 residues. The junction had 10 bases not matched to a gene; V was cut back by 0 bases and J by 6 bases. CDR1 and CDR2 from the germline V gene are LGHNA and YSLEER.

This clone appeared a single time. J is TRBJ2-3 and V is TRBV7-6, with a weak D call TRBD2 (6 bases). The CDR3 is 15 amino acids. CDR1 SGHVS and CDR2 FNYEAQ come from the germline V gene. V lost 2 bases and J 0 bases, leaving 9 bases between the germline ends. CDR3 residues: CASSLRGTSTDTQYF. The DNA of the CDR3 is TGTGCCAGCAGCTTAAGAGGGACTAGCACAGATACGCAGTATTTT.